The 3 T cell receptor beta chains in this list originate from one sample, sequenced in a study of cytomegalovirus exposure and HLA in healthy donors. It was with 60 Vbeta and 13 Jbeta primers that the PCR ran. Assay: immunoSEQ multiplex PCR; the TCRdb copy retains only in-frame clones and omits some. The sample carries approximately 190,000 clones, around 86% recorded once. Specimen: PBMCs. These receptors came from a woman aged 45-65 years in good health and CMV-seropositive.

The gene calls are TRBV7-8 and TRBJ2-7, with 7 bases aligning to TRBD2. Germline CDR1 SGHVS, CDR2 FQNEAQ. CDR3 length equals 13 residues. V gave up 5 bases and J gave up 12 bases; unmatched junction bases: 13. This chain's CDR3 is CASSLGGEGFLYF. DNA for the CDR3: TGTGCCAGCAGCCTAGGTGGGGAGGGTTTCTTGTACTTC.

This clone has more than one count but fewer than ten. The genes are TRBV27 and TRBJ2-5; 7 bases line up with TRBD2. V lost 6 bases and J lost 0; bases outside the gene matches: 1. CDR1 is MNHEY and CDR2 is SMNVEV in the germline V gene (reference sequence). The CDR3 is 13 residues long. The CDR3 DNA sequence: TGTGCCAGCAGGCGGGGGAACCAAGAGACCCAGTACTTC. This sequence encodes CASRRGNQETQYF.

The J gene is TRBJ2-3, the V gene TRBV2, with D unresolved. V lost 0 bases and J 1 base, leaving 5 bases between the germline ends. CDR1 is SNHLY, CDR2 FYNNEI, per germline. The CDR3 has 14 amino acids. The CDR3 sequence is CASSEASGTDTQYF. The CDR3 DNA follows: TGTGCCAGCAGTGAAGCGTCGGGCACAGATACGCAGTATTTT.